This TCR beta chain was documented in a study of CD8 T cells in ankylosing spondylitis. Study conclusions and caveats: Seemingly distinctive of ankylosing spondylitis blood was a TCR beta motif formed by eight highly homologous variants. Earlier reports found some motif variants in synovial fluid and blood in reactive arthritis.

A quantitative 5'-RACE method, one with molecular barcodes, was used to make TCR beta libraries. A single record per CDR3 protein comes from TCRdb applying MiXCR to the 5' RACE reads. The sample contains 200,000 to 250,000 distinct CDR3 sequences, approximately 7.3% of which appear only once. The CDR3 totals 13 residues. Between the trimmed V and J ends, which lost 5 bases and 5 bases, there was a span of 12 bases. From germline, CDR1 is MDHEN and CDR2 SYDVKM. This clonotype was seen a few times. Its antigen is not known. The sample consisted of blood, either unsorted or a sorted T cell fraction (not recorded which). The chain combines TRBV28 with TRBJ2-5, with D tentatively TRBD1 (6 bases). The receptor's source is a male donor with ankylosing spondylitis. The CDR3 is CASSPTGLETQYF. Written as DNA, the CDR3 is TGTGCCAGCAGTCCTACAGGGTTGGAGACCCAGTACTTC. The full variable domain, rest sourced from reference TRBV28 and TRBJ2-5, is DVKVTQSSRYLVKRTGEKVFLECVQDMDHENMFWYRQDPGLGLRLIYFSYDVKMKEKGDIPEGYSVSREKKERFSLILESASTNQTSMYLCASSPTGLETQYFGPGTRLLVL.